This TCR beta chain originates from a study of vaccination and CD4 T cells after COVID-19. For the study at large: Cultures designated as controls were supplied with a CEFX pool, an HIV-1 Nef pool, or no peptide. Study-wide results and caveats: Convalescent participants were relatively few, and none had early post-infection timepoints studied.

With the Oncomine TCR Beta short-read assay, DNA from cultured CD4+ T cells was sequenced. A single record per CDR3 protein comes from TCRdb applying MiXCR to the PCR reads. This table holds around 3,300 distinct CDR3 sequences, roughly 80% found once. Germline lookup yields CDR1 DFQATT and CDR2 SNEGSKA (reference sequence). This CDR3 is built from 14 residues. The V gene lost 5 bases and the J gene lost 2 bases, with 13 bases spanning the gap. To note about this clonotype: What it recognizes is unknown.

Treatment indicated: approximately 9-day PBMC culture with coronavirus spike peptide pools or control peptides (ViraFEST assay). ViraFEST relied on peptide pools to expand antigen-specific T cells; the TCRs were sequenced afterward. The specimen sequenced was CD4+ T cells from blood, cultured in vitro. The chain links TRBV20-1 to TRBJ1-5; a weak D match, TRBD1 (6 bases). The clonotype comes from a human donor who had recovered from COVID-19. In DNA form, the CDR3 reads TGCAGTGCTCCGTCACAGGGCGGCAATCAGCCCCAGCATTTT. Amino acids: CSAPSQGGNQPQHF.